This entry describes one TCR beta chain. Its target is not known. V lost 0 bases to trimming and J lost 7 bases; unmatched junction nucleotides: 11. The CDR3 is 17 residues long. CDR1 LGHNA and CDR2 YNFKEQ come from the germline V gene. The data stem from a study of T cells after yellow fever vaccination. Turning to the study itself: Preparing low-cell-number fractions relied on SMART-Seq v4 Ultra Low Input.

Whole-study results and caveats: Highly abundant clonotypes carried over from the bulk population could end up in FACS-sorted repertoires as contaminants. Reappearance after the booster was observed for most primary-vaccination clones (about 95% CD4, less than 90% CD8).

TCRdb processed the 5' RACE reads anew with MiXCR; each CDR3 protein has one entry. This sample has fewer than 500,000 distinct CDR3 sequences; about 17% occur once, and the top ten carry 18%. The TCR sequence derives from a man aged 18 to 29 who received the YFV17D yellow fever vaccine. The material sequenced was PBMCs, taken before the yellow fever booster vaccination. V is TRBV4-2 and J is TRBJ2-1; 8 positions agree with TRBD2. The CDR3 bases are TGTGCCAGCAGCCAAGATACCGCGGGGGGATGGGTAAATGAGCAGTTCTTC. Translating it yields CASSQDTAGGWVNEQFF.